These T cell receptor beta chains were read from a single sample in a study of T-cell memory formation after mild COVID-19. TCRdb called the 5' RACE reads again in MiXCR, with one record for every CDR3 protein. The profile shows nearly 250,000 distinct CDR3 sequences, about 16% of them singletons. The source material was PBMCs or a T cell subset sorted from them (not recorded which). Receptors originate from an adult woman who had mild COVID-19 (a few samples of this study predate the infection). Cell type and time point are not known. Both conserved end residues are part of each CDR3. Fields, in order: clone size, D gene, J gene, V gene, CDR3 DNA, CDR3 protein. The D gene is left open where the match is weak. Clone size is given for some rows only: seen once, a few or many times, or a class if the clone is expanded.

many,-,TRBJ2-5,TRBV29-1,TGCAGCGTTTCCGGCGGGGAGCGGAAAAATGGGGAGACCCAGTACTTC,CSVSGGERKNGETQYF
few,-,TRBJ2-2,TRBV9,TGTGCCAGCAGCGTAAACTCGGTGGGAACCGGGGAGCTGTTTTTT,CASSVNSVGTGELFF
few,-,TRBJ1-5,TRBV12-3/TRBV12-4,TGTGCCAGCAGTTTAACTAAACCGGTAGGGAATCAGCCCCAGCATTTT,CASSLTKPVGNQPQHF
many,TRBD1,TRBJ2-7,TRBV5-1,TGCGCCAGCAGCTCCCGGACAGGGGACGACGAGCAGTACTTC,CASSSRTGDDEQYF
-,-,TRBJ2-1,TRBV7-2,TGTGCCAGCAGCTTAGAGAGGACTGTAAATGAGCAGTTCTTC,CASSLERTVNEQFF
-,TRBD1,TRBJ1-4,TRBV4-2,TGTGCCAGCAGGGATCCGGGACAGGGGGATGAAAAACTGTTTTTT,CASRDPGQGDEKLFF
-,-,TRBJ1-1,TRBV6-1,TGTGCCAGCAGGAGGGGGGTGACTGAAGCTTTCTTT,CASRRGVTEAFF
-,TRBD1,TRBJ2-7,TRBV18,TGTGCCAGCTCACCAATCACGGGTCAGGGACAGGGGACTTACGAGCAGTACTTC,CASSPITGQGQGTYEQYF
-,-,TRBJ1-3,TRBV15,TGTGCCACCAGCAGAGATCTCCAGCGAGGAAACACCATATATTTT,CATSRDLQRGNTIYF
few,-,TRBJ1-5,TRBV12-3/TRBV12-4,TGTGCCAGCAGCCGAAGGAACAATCAGCCCCAGCATTTT,CASSRRNNQPQHF
few,-,TRBJ2-1,TRBV5-1,TGCGCCAGCAGCTTGGAGGGGGGGACGATAAATGAGCAGTTCTTC,CASSLEGGTINEQFF
-,TRBD1,TRBJ2-3,TRBV24-1,TGTGCCACCAGTGATCAGGGACAGGTCCTTACAGATACGCAGTATTTT,CATSDQGQVLTDTQYF
-,-,TRBJ2-3,TRBV4-2,TGTGCCAGCAGCCAAGGTCCAGGGTACAGCACAGATACGCAGTATTTT,CASSQGPGYSTDTQYF
-,-,TRBJ1-2,TRBV18,TGTGCCAGCTCACAGAGACGGGATGGCTACACCTTC,CASSQRRDGYTF
few,-,TRBJ2-7,TRBV4-1,TGCGCCAGCAGCCAACCCGGGAACACCCCCTTAGAGCAGTACTTC,CASSQPGNTPLEQYF
-,TRBD2,TRBJ2-5,TRBV11-2,TGTGCCAGCAGCCCTTTCGGGACTAGCGGCCAAGAGACCCAGTACTTC,CASSPFGTSGQETQYF
-,-,TRBJ1-1,TRBV4-1,TGCGCCAGCAGCCAAGGCAATTTTGGGACTGAAGCTTTCTTT,CASSQGNFGTEAFF
-,TRBD2,TRBJ2-5,TRBV14,TGTGCCAGCAGCCAAGAACTCAGTCTAGCGGGAATAGAGACCCAGTACTTC,CASSQELSLAGIETQYF
many,-,TRBJ2-2,TRBV7-9,TGTGCCAGCAGCTTCGGGAAAGGAGCTACCACCCTCAACACCGGGGAGCTGTTTTTT,CASSFGKGATTLNTGELFF
many,TRBD1,TRBJ1-2,TRBV7-8,TGTGCCAGCAGCCCAGACAGGGATTCCAAGGCTAACTATGGCTACACCTTC,CASSPDRDSKANYGYTF
few,TRBD1,TRBJ1-1,TRBV3-1,TGTGCCAGCAGCCTACCCAACAGGGGGCGAACTGAAGCTTTCTTT,CASSLPNRGRTEAFF
few,-,TRBJ1-5,TRBV18,TGTGCCAGCTCACCTATTGCAAGCGGGCAGCCCCAGCATTTT,CASSPIASGQPQHF
few,-,TRBJ2-7,TRBV30,TGTGCCTGGAGCCAACCCGACCGGTACGAGCAGTACTTC,CAWSQPDRYEQYF
-,-,TRBJ2-7,TRBV5-1,TGCGCCAGCAGGGGGGGGGGACAGCCGACCTACGAGCAGTACTTC,CASRGGGQPTYEQYF
-,TRBD1,TRBJ1-4,TRBV12-3/TRBV12-4,TGTGCCAGCAGTCCCGGGCAGGGGGTTAAAAAACTGTTTTTT,CASSPGQGVKKLFF
few,TRBD1,TRBJ2-7,TRBV7-8,TGTGCCAGCAGCCCCGTGGTTGTCGTGGGACAGACTTTCTACGAGCAGTACTTC,CASSPVVVVGQTFYEQYF
-,-,TRBJ1-1,TRBV18,TGTGCCAGTTATCAGGGGATGAACACTGAAGCTTTCTTT,CASYQGMNTEAFF
many,-,TRBJ1-1,TRBV5-1,TGCGCCAGCAGCCCAAAACGGGGGGGACCGAACACTGAAGCTTTCTTT,CASSPKRGGPNTEAFF
many,TRBD1,TRBJ1-6,TRBV5-1,TGCGCCAGCAGCTTCCTACAGGGGAATTCACCCCTCCACTTT,CASSFLQGNSPLHF
few,-,TRBJ2-7,TRBV4-1,TGCGCCAGCAGCCAACGAGGCCAGTTCTCCTACGAGCAGTACTTC,CASSQRGQFSYEQYF
-,TRBD1,TRBJ2-1,TRBV6-1,TGTGCCAGCAGTGCGGGGCGACAGGGGCCATACAATGAGCAGTTCTTC,CASSAGRQGPYNEQFF
-,-,TRBJ1-6,TRBV5-3,TGTGCCAGAAGCTCCCGACAGGAGGGCTCCTATAATTCACCCCTCCACTTT,CARSSRQEGSYNSPLHF
-,TRBD2,TRBJ2-2,TRBV7-3,TGTGCCAGCAGCTTACAGCCAGCGGGGGGTACCGGGGAGCTGTTTTTT,CASSLQPAGGTGELFF
few,-,TRBJ1-2,TRBV12-3/TRBV12-4,TGTGCCAGCAGTAAAGAACTCGGAGGCTACACCTTC,CASSKELGGYTF
-,-,TRBJ1-5,TRBV12-3/TRBV12-4,TGTGCCAGCAGTCCCCAGGGGATCGGCAATCAGCCCCAGCATTTT,CASSPQGIGNQPQHF
-,TRBD2,TRBJ2-2,TRBV20-1,TGCAGTGCTAGAGATACGGCGGGGGGGTATGACACCGGGGAGCTGTTTTTT,CSARDTAGGYDTGELFF